This T cell receptor (beta chain) is from a study of blood T cell repertoires in COVID-19. Study overall: Acute and convalescent COVID-19 specimens originated in the United States, Italy and Spain. PBMCs, B-cell-depleted T cells, or T cells provided the cDNA or gDNA that made up the material.

The germline V gene has CDR1 KGHDR and CDR2 SFDVKD. The junction had 6 bases not matched to a gene; V was cut back by 10 bases and J by 3 bases. The CDR3 is made up of 13 amino acids. Points on this clone: This same CDR3 is encoded by further DNA sequences in the sample.

How the authors handled the data: Amplification of reference gene primers was used by the study to estimate nucleated cell counts. This table comes from immunoSEQ multiplex PCR, and its TCRdb copy is limited to in-frame clones, with some not included. That table supplies the V and J calls and clone size; D and trimming were determined from the DNA. This table holds about 300,000 clones, approximately 85% found once. The receptor was isolated from a woman in her forties or fifties with acute or convalescent COVID-19. The J gene is TRBJ2-5, the V gene TRBV24-1; TRBD1 matches 8 bases. The sequencing input was peripheral blood. CDR3 loop: CATGTGGKETQYF. CDR3 DNA: TGTGCCACGGGAACAGGGGGTAAAGAGACCCAGTACTTC.